The 19 T cell receptor beta chains given below trace back to one sample, sequenced in a study of glioma-infiltrating T cells after dendritic cell vaccination (dated by TCRdb to about 2016). Libraries were built with the immunoSEQ multiplex PCR assay. Held by TCRdb, this immuneACCESS table contains in-frame sequences only and omits some clones. Under half of the omission traces to an unresolved V gene where checked; the cause of the rest is unknown. The sample table contains under 40,000 clones; only one count was recorded for over 90% of them. The ten top clones hold less than 2.5% of the sample. The sequences come from blood, collected before dendritic cell vaccination. The receptors come from a human donor with glioblastoma.

A single count supports this clone. The rearrangement links TRBV6-1 to TRBJ2-3; 9 positions agree with TRBD1. With V trimmed by 9 bases and J by 2 bases, 6 bases remained unmatched. The CDR3 length is 14 residues. Germline CDR1 is MNHNS and CDR2 is SASEGT. CDR3 region: CASPGTGTTDTQYF. Here the CDR3 DNA reads TGTGCCAGTCCCGGGACAGGGACCACAGATACGCAGTATTTT.

The chain is built from TRBV6-5 and TRBJ2-7, with 11 bases aligning to TRBD1. This CDR3 has 14 residues. Germline V gene lookup returns CDR1 MNHEY and CDR2 SVGAGI. V gave up 8 bases and J gave up 6 bases; unmatched junction bases: 9. The chain's CDR3 is CASQTDRGLGEQYF. The DNA for the CDR3 is TGTGCCAGCCAAACGGACAGGGGGCTAGGCGAGCAGTACTTC.

This sequence joins TRBV2 and TRBJ1-6; 9 bases match TRBD1. V was clipped by 8 bases and J by 11 bases; unmatched bases: 7. This CDR3 has 13 amino acids. CDR1 and CDR2 (germline): SNHLY, FYNNEI. Here the CDR3 reads CASYRGRVAPLHF. The DNA for the CDR3 is TGTGCCAGCTACAGGGGGCGCGTGGCACCCCTCCACTTT.

V is TRBV12-5 and J is TRBJ1-5; the D gene is possibly TRBD1 (5 bases). The germline V and J ends were trimmed by 3 bases and 4 bases, with 10 bases remaining between them. Germline values: CDR1 LGHNT, CDR2 FRNRAP. CDR3 size: 14 residues. CDR3 sequence: CASGLAGPNQPQHF. As DNA, the CDR3 is TGTGCTAGTGGTTTAGCGGGGCCGAATCAGCCCCAGCATTTT. Based on the CDR3 plus reference TRBV12-5 and TRBJ1-5, the full variable domain is DARVTQTPRHKVTEMGQEVTMRCQPILGHNTVFWYRQTMMQGLELLAYFRNRAPLDDSGMPKDRFSAEMPDATLATLKIQPSEPRDSAVYFCASGLAGPNQPQHFGDGTRLSIL.

The V and J genes are TRBV15 and TRBJ2-7; 9 bases align to TRBD1. This CDR3 contains 15 residues. Germline CDR1 and CDR2: LNHNV and YYDKDF (reference sequence). Losses at the gene ends were 2 bases for V and 4 bases for J; bases not matched to a gene: 6. Here the CDR3 DNA reads TGTGCCACCAGCAGACTCGGGACAGGGAAGTACGAGCAGTACTTC. This sequence encodes CATSRLGTGKYEQYF. The full variable domain, in which reference TRBV15 and TRBJ2-7 provide the parts outside the CDR3, is DAMVIQNPRYQVTQFGKPVTLSCSQTLNHNVMYWYQQKSSQAPKLLFHYYDKDFNNEADTPDNFQSRRPNTSFCFLDIRSPGLGDTAMYLCATSRLGTGKYEQYFGPGTRLTVT.

The chain recombines TRBV18 with TRBJ1-5; tentative D call: TRBD1 (5 bases). The CDR3 covers 14 residues. Per the germline V gene, CDR1 is KGHSH and CDR2 is LQKENI. With 3 bases removed from V and 3 bases from J, the gap between germline ends came to 9 bases. The CDR3 DNA reads TGTGCCAGCTCACCGCAGGGAAACAATCAGCCCCAGCATTTT. Translating it yields CASSPQGNNQPQHF. The full variable domain, rest sourced from reference TRBV18 and TRBJ1-5, is NAGVMQNPRHLVRRRGQEARLRCSPMKGHSHVYWYRQLPEEGLKFMVYLQKENIIDESGMPKERFSAEFPKEGPSILRIQQVVRGDSAAYFCASSPQGNNQPQHFGDGTRLSIL.

The V and J genes are TRBV12-5 and TRBJ1-5, with a tentative D call TRBD1 (5 bases). V was shortened by 5 bases and J by 2 bases, with 19 bases between the two germline ends. The CDR3 consists of 17 residues. Germline CDR1 and CDR2: LGHNT and FRNRAP. The CDR3 is CASGQTGPSLGNQPQHF. CDR3 DNA sequence: TGTGCTAGTGGTCAAACAGGACCGTCCTTGGGCAATCAGCCCCAGCATTTT.

V gene TRBV4-2 combines with J gene TRBJ1-5; D gene uncertain. The CDR3 sequence is 14 residues long. With 1 base removed from V and 4 bases from J, the gap between germline ends came to 8 bases. Germline CDR1 reads LGHNA; CDR2 reads YNFKEQ. In DNA form, the CDR3 reads TGTGCCAGCAGCCAAGCTAAGGAGAATCAGCCCCAGCATTTT. It codes for CASSQAKENQPQHF.

Relative to its sample, this clone is medium-sized. V gene TRBV4-1 combines with J gene TRBJ1-5; D remains ambiguous. The CDR3 loop spans 14 amino acids. Trimming removed 3 bases at V and 6 bases at J, with 12 bases between. CDR1 is MGHRA and CDR2 is YSYEKL in the germline V gene. CDR3 nucleotides: TGCGCCAGCAGCCAGTTTTCGGGAGTTCAGCCCCAGCATTTT. Its protein product is CASSQFSGVQPQHF.

This clone was observed a single time. V gene TRBV29-1 combines with J gene TRBJ2-2; D is unresolved. This CDR3 has 14 residues. With 6 bases removed from V and 3 bases from J, the gap between germline ends came to 14 bases. Germline V gene data show CDR1 as SQVTM and CDR2 as ANQGSEA. CDR3 DNA sequence: TGCAGCGTCCGTCCGACACGAGACACCGGGGAGCTGTTTTTT. This encodes CSVRPTRDTGELFF.

This sequence joins TRBV7-2 and TRBJ2-4, with D uncertain. CDR3 length: 18 residues. Germline V CDR1 and CDR2: SGHTA, FQGNSA. V lost 4 bases and J 3 bases, leaving 22 bases between the germline ends. The CDR3: CASSSPFQSAAGKNIQYF. The CDR3 bases are TGTGCCAGCAGCTCCCCCTTCCAGTCGGCCGCAGGCAAAAACATTCAGTACTTC.

V gene TRBV19 combines with J gene TRBJ1-5; 9 positions agree with TRBD1. V dropped 6 bases and J dropped 4; count of bases not matched to a gene: 4. Germline CDR1 and CDR2: LNHDA and SQIVND (reference sequence). This CDR3 contains 14 residues. CDR3 DNA sequence: TGTGCCAGTAGCGGGGACAGGGCAAATCAGCCCCAGCATTTT. This translates into CASSGDRANQPQHF.

The rearrangement joins TRBV5-6 to TRBJ1-5; D may be TRBD1 (6 bases). CDR3 size: 16 residues. The germline V and J ends were trimmed by 0 bases and 6 bases, with 16 bases remaining between them. Germline V gives CDR1 SGHDT, CDR2 YYEEEE. The CDR3 loop is CASSLGGAGAGQPQHF. CDR3 DNA: TGTGCCAGCAGCTTGGGGGGGGCGGGGGCAGGTCAGCCCCAGCATTTT. The entire variable domain, with the rest obtained from reference TRBV5-6 and TRBJ1-5, is as follows: DAGVTQSPTHLIKTRGQQVTLRCSPKSGHDTVSWYQQALGQGPQFIFQYYEEEERQRGNFPDRFSGHQFPNYSSELNVNALLLGDSALYLCASSLGGAGAGQPQHFGDGTRLSIL.

As for this clone: The junction departs from the called germline gene at one end, perhaps through a read error. Other DNA sequences in this specimen translate into the identical CDR3. The chain links TRBV2 to TRBJ1-1, with 10 bases matching TRBD1. The CDR3 has 12 amino acids. In germline, CDR1 is SNHLY, CDR2 FYNNEI. The CDR3 spells CASSRQGAEAFF. CDR3 sequence (DNA): TGTGCCAGCAGCCGACAGGGGGCTGAAGCCTTCTTT.

This chain connects TRBV5-1 to TRBJ1-3, with TRBD1 matching 7 bases. CDR1 and CDR2 from the germline V gene are SGHRS and YFSETQ. The CDR3 extends over 18 amino acids. With 0 bases clipped from V and 0 bases from J, the junction kept 9 bases outside the gene matches. The CDR3 protein is CASSLGSPPGGSGNTIYF. The CDR3 DNA reads as TGCGCCAGCAGCTTGGGTTCCCCCCCAGGGGGCTCTGGAAACACCATATATTTT.

The rearrangement links TRBV10-3 to TRBJ1-5; weak D call: TRBD1 (6 bases). CDR3 size: 14 residues. Per the germline V gene, CDR1 is ENHRY and CDR2 is SYGVKD. V gave up 4 bases and J gave up 0 bases, with 7 bases separating them. The CDR3 DNA is TGTGCCATCAGTGGACAGGTTAGCAATCAGCCCCAGCATTTT. This gives the protein CAISGQVSNQPQHF.

The chain has TRBV6-6 and TRBJ1-1; TRBD1 agrees at 7 bases. J lost 4 bases, V lost 7 bases, and 6 bases had no gene match. The germline V gene encodes CDR1 MNHNY and CDR2 SVGAGI (reference sequence). This CDR3 contains 13 residues. The DNA of the CDR3 is TGTGCCAGCACCCGACAGGGACTCACTGAAGCTTTCTTT. Translated: CASTRQGLTEAFF.

The gene calls are TRBV6-6 and TRBJ2-5; TRBD1 matches at 7 bases. The CDR3 spans 15 residues. Germline CDR1 reads MNHNY; CDR2 reads SVGAGI (reference sequence). V shed 0 bases and J 7 bases; nucleotides not matched to a gene: 8. The CDR3, as DNA: TGTGCCAGCAGTTACTCAGGCAGGGGGTCGGGGACCCAGTACTTC. Protein sequence: CASSYSGRGSGTQYF.

This sequence joins TRBV6-6 and TRBJ2-6; D ambiguous. The CDR3 length is 15 residues. Germline V gives CDR1 MNHNY, CDR2 SVGAGI (reference sequence). The V gene lost 4 bases and the J gene lost 0 bases, with 7 bases spanning the gap. This chain's CDR3 is CASSFDSSGANVLTF. DNA for the CDR3: TGTGCCAGCAGTTTTGATAGCTCTGGGGCCAACGTCCTGACTTTC.